The clone carrying this T cell receptor (beta chain) is a singleton in its sample. Its antigen is as yet unknown. The sample originates from a study of OX40 agonist ivuxolimab in advanced cancers. Study-wide context: Ivuxolimab was administered intravenously to patients at 0.01 to 10 mg/kg every 2 weeks. Study conclusions and caveats: There were also nonresponders showing low normalized T-cell clonal expansion.

Data came from immunoSEQ multiplex PCR; TCRdb stores just in-frame clones and leaves some out. Of around 80,000 clones listed, 92% are singletons. Germline V gives CDR1 LNHNV, CDR2 YYDKDF (reference sequence). The V and J ends lost 3 bases and 8 bases, in that order; junction bases with no gene match: 11. The CDR3 loop spans 15 amino acids. The chain employs TRBV15 and TRBJ2-3; 7 bases align to TRBD1. The specimen was CD4+ or CD8+ T cells sorted from blood, collected in a trial of the OX40 agonist ivuxolimab. This receptor was taken from an adult with an advanced solid tumor such as melanoma, head and neck, liver or kidney cancer. The CDR3 DNA reads TGTGCCACCAGCAGGAACAGGGGTGGGGAACCTACGCAGTATTTT. Translation: CATSRNRGGEPTQYF.